Below, one T cell receptor beta chain is given with its context. Antigen specificity is unknown. The source of the sample is a study of CD8 T cells in Susac syndrome. Study-level points and caveats: That the number of individuals in its TCR sequencing and HLA analysis was relatively small was acknowledged by the study.

Germline values: CDR1 SQVTM, CDR2 ANQGSEA. V shed 4 bases and J 5 bases; nucleotides not matched to a gene: 4. The CDR3 is made up of 15 amino acids. The authors reverse transcribed roughly 0.5 to 1 ug RNA with random hexamers. Each CDR3 protein gets one entry after TCRdb re-called the immunoSEQ multiplex PCR reads with MiXCR. The sample holds over 100,000 distinct CDR3 sequences; around 90% are singletons and the top ten take about 0.14%. The sample consisted of CD4+ T cells from PBMCs. The chain combines TRBV29-1 with TRBJ2-1, with 14 bases that match TRBD2. The sequence derives from a human donor in good health. The CDR3 bases are TGCAGCGTTGTAGGGGGACTAGCGGGGGACAATGAGCAGTTCTTC. Amino acid sequence: CSVVGGLAGDNEQFF.